The entry that follows covers one TCR beta chain sequence. The sample belongs to a study of blood T cell repertoires in COVID-19. Study context: PBMCs, B-cell-depleted T cells, or T cells provided the cDNA or gDNA that made up the material.

Original methodology: Reference gene primer amplification yielded estimated nucleated cell counts. TCRdb's copy holds only in-frame clones and misses some; the assay was immunoSEQ multiplex PCR. The V and J calls and clone size come from that table; D and trimming were worked out from the DNA. In the table there are about 45,000 clones, more than 80% of which are singletons. J gave up 2 bases and V 1 base, and 9 bases lay outside the gene matches. The CDR3 runs to 18 residues. Germline-derived CDR1 and CDR2 are MNHNS and SASEGT. This chain joins TRBV6-1 and TRBJ1-4; the match to TRBD1 covers 8 bases. The specimen was peripheral blood. This TCR was recovered from a man older than 75 in a cohort sampled during active COVID-19. The CDR3 coding sequence is TGTGCCAGCAGTGAAGTCGGCAGGGGGCGCGTTACTAATGAAAAACTGTTTTTT. Translating it yields CASSEVGRGRVTNEKLFF.